This T cell receptor (beta chain) was profiled in a study of radiation and T cells in renal cell carcinoma. Here immunoSEQ multiplex PCR was the method, and the copy in TCRdb shows in-frame clones only, minus some. The profile covers about 150,000 clones, with around 90% appearing a single time and 4.1% taken by the ten largest. Turning to this clone: Antigen: not known.

The CDR3 has 14 amino acids. V gave up 4 bases and J gave up 5 bases, with 11 bases separating them. Germline V gene data show CDR1 as SEHNR and CDR2 as FQNEAQ (reference sequence). Regarding time point: baseline pretreatment blood. Treatment of the sample: 15 Gy SBRT to primary tumor, nephrectomy 4 weeks later. Serial blood draws occurred at baseline and 2 and 4 weeks post-SBRT. The tumor was a clear cell renal cell carcinoma. Study results and caveats: Without pretreatment biopsies, baseline tumor clonotype presence was undetermined.

The clonotype originates from a woman in her 70s with renal cell carcinoma. The chain joins TRBV7-9 to TRBJ2-2, with unresolved D. The sequencing used blood, collected from a patient whose treatment included radiotherapy and nephrectomy. CDR3 in amino acids: CASSSIRSTGELFF. The CDR3 coding sequence is TGTGCCAGCAGCTCAATACGGAGTACCGGGGAGCTGTTTTTT.